The 21 T cell receptor beta chains below come from one sample, sequenced in a study of CD8 T cells in ankylosing spondylitis. TCRdb re-called the 5' RACE reads with MiXCR, one entry per CDR3 protein. The sample contains just over 350,000 distinct CDR3 sequences, about 20% of which appear only once. What was sequenced was blood, either unsorted or a sorted T cell fraction (not recorded which). Every receptor here comes from a male donor with ankylosing spondylitis or in good health (not recorded which).

The rearrangement uses TRBV27 and TRBJ2-3, with TRBD2 matching over 9 bases. J lost 4 bases, V lost 8 bases, and 7 bases had no gene match. The germline V gene encodes CDR1 MNHEY and CDR2 SMNVEV (reference sequence). The CDR3 consists of 14 residues. The DNA of the CDR3 is TGTGCCAGCTCGGATGCGGGGGGGCCAGATACGCAGTATTTT. It codes for CASSDAGGPDTQYF.

The chain links TRBV7-9 to TRBJ2-3; 8 nucleotides line up with TRBD2. This CDR3 contains 14 residues. CDR1 is SEHNR and CDR2 is FQNEAQ in the germline V gene (reference sequence). CDR3 nucleotides: TGTGCAGCCCGGGCGGGGGGCGGCACAGATACGCAGTATTTT. Amino acid sequence: CAARAGGGTDTQYF.

The chain uses TRBV20-1 and TRBJ2-3; TRBD2 matches 10 bases. Germline V gene lookup returns CDR1 DFQATT and CDR2 SNEGSKA (reference sequence). J gave up 4 bases and V 0 bases, and 10 bases lay outside the gene matches. The CDR3 extends over 17 amino acids. For the CDR3, the DNA is TGCAGTGCTAGAGATGAGGTAGCGGGGGGTGAGCCAGATACGCAGTATTTT. Translating it yields CSARDEVAGGEPDTQYF.

V usage is TRBV20-1 and J usage is TRBJ2-5, with TRBD2 matching over 16 bases. This CDR3 has 20 residues. V lost 5 bases and J lost 5; bases outside the gene matches: 20. Germline CDR1 reads DFQATT; CDR2 reads SNEGSKA (reference sequence). The CDR3 bases are TGCAGTGCTCAATGGTCCCAGGGACTAGCGGGGGGGCCAGAGGGCGAGACCCAGTACTTC. Amino acids: CSAQWSQGLAGGPEGETQYF.

This clonotype was recorded many times. J is TRBJ2-1 and V is TRBV12-3 or TRBV12-4, with D tentatively TRBD1 or TRBD2 (6 bases each). The CDR3 has 15 residues. V was cut by 8 bases and J by 5 bases, with 19 bases left in between. The CDR3 DNA reads TGTGCCAGCGGGGGGCCCCCAACCCCACACAATGAGCAGTTCTTC. Protein sequence: CASGGPPTPHNEQFF.

The chain employs TRBV24-1 and TRBJ2-1, with D maybe TRBD1 (6 bases). The CDR3 consists of 13 residues. V lost 4 bases and J lost 6, with 9 bases in between. Looked up from germline, CDR1 is KGHDR and CDR2 is SFDVKD. In DNA form, the CDR3 reads TGTGCCACCAGTGAACTGACAGGCAATGAGCAGTTCTTC. Its translation is CATSELTGNEQFF.

This clonotype occurred a few times. The V and J genes are TRBV27 and TRBJ2-7; 9 positions agree with TRBD1. Unmatched junction bases numbered 7, after V lost 5 bases and J lost 5 bases. The CDR3 is 14 residues long. Germline assignment: CDR1 MNHEY and CDR2 SMNVEV (reference sequence). The CDR3 region is CASSTRDRVHEQYF. The CDR3 nucleotides are TGTGCCAGCAGTACCCGGGACAGGGTACACGAGCAGTACTTC.

The V and J genes are TRBV6-5 and TRBJ2-7, with TRBD2 matching over 15 bases. This CDR3 comprises 17 residues. J lost 7 bases, V lost 2 bases, and 9 bases had no gene match. CDR1 and CDR2 (germline): MNHEY, SVGAGI. Written as DNA, the CDR3 is TGTGCCAGCAGTTACCCCTCCGGGACTAGCGGGGGGTGGGAGCAGTACTTC. This sequence encodes CASSYPSGTSGGWEQYF.

Only a few counts were recorded for this clonotype. This chain joins TRBV4-2 and TRBJ2-1; 8 bases fit TRBD1. CDR3 size: 15 residues. Trimming took 4 bases from V and 1 from J; bases not matched to a gene: 3. Germline V CDR1 and CDR2: LGHNA, YNFKEQ. The CDR3 bases are TGTGCCAGCAGCCTACAGGGGGAGTCCTACAATGAGCAGTTCTTC. As protein: CASSLQGESYNEQFF.

This clonotype was counted only a few times. The chain couples TRBV6-2 or TRBV6-3 to TRBJ2-2; 7 bases fit TRBD1. Germline-derived CDR1 and CDR2 are MNHEY and SVGEGT. V gave up 0 bases and J gave up 7 bases; unmatched junction bases: 20. The CDR3 totals 20 residues. As DNA, the CDR3 is TGTGCCAGCAGTTACTCCTTACCGACCGTTCACAGGGGTCTTGGCGGGGAGCTGTTTTTT. It codes for CASSYSLPTVHRGLGGELFF.

The gene calls are TRBV30 and TRBJ2-7, with TRBD1 matching over 9 bases. The CDR3 loop spans 13 amino acids. Germline CDR1 GTSNPN, CDR2 SVGIG (reference sequence). After removal of 4 bases from V and 3 bases from J, the junction contained 4 bases not matched to a gene. This CDR3 is CAWTPGQGYEQYF. The CDR3 coding sequence is TGTGCCTGGACACCGGGACAGGGCTACGAGCAGTACTTC.

The gene calls are TRBV12-3 or TRBV12-4 and TRBJ2-3; D may correspond to TRBD1 or TRBD2 (5 bases each). V lost 6 bases and J lost 0, with 19 bases in between. CDR3 size: 17 residues. DNA for the CDR3: TGTGCCAGCAGCCTGCCTCGGGACCGTCCTAGCACAGATACGCAGTATTTT. Translated, it gives CASSLPRDRPSTDTQYF.

The table lists this clonotype with a few counts. The chain couples TRBV28 to TRBJ2-3, with D possibly TRBD1 on 5 matching bases. Germline loops: CDR1 MDHEN, CDR2 SYDVKM. V lost 4 bases, J lost 4 bases, and 12 bases lay in between. The CDR3 runs to 14 residues. CDR3 in amino acids: CASSSHRKADTQYF. The CDR3 nucleotides read TGTGCCAGCAGTTCCCACAGGAAGGCAGATACGCAGTATTTT.

This clonotype came up many times. The chain carries TRBV12-3 or TRBV12-4 and TRBJ2-5, with D maybe TRBD2 (6 bases). The CDR3 contains 14 residues. Trimming stripped 3 bases from V and 2 bases from J, with 10 bases between. The CDR3 region has the DNA TGTGCCAGCAGTTTCGCGGGGTTTCAAGAGACCCAGTACTTC. Translation: CASSFAGFQETQYF.

CDR3 sequence: CASSEGLGDNYEQYF. The CDR3 DNA reads as TGTGCCAGCAGTGAAGGCTTAGGTGACAACTACGAGCAGTACTTC. V gene TRBV6-1 combines with J gene TRBJ2-7; D ambiguous. This CDR3 is 15 amino acids long. V was pared by 1 base and J by 3 bases, with 13 bases between. Germline CDR1 and CDR2: MNHNS and SASEGT.

This clonotype appeared a few times. The chain combines TRBV7-9 with TRBJ2-3; 7 nucleotides agree with TRBD2. V dropped 5 bases and J dropped 2; count of bases not matched to a gene: 7. CDR1 and CDR2 from the germline V gene are SEHNR and FQNEAQ (reference sequence). The CDR3 is 15 residues long. This chain's CDR3 is CASSTRLAHTDTQYF. The DNA of the CDR3 is TGTGCCAGCAGCACCCGACTAGCACACACAGATACGCAGTATTTT.

The rearrangement links TRBV15 to TRBJ1-6, with 7 positions matching TRBD1. V trimming: 0 bases; J trimming: 9 bases; junction bases outside the gene matches: 5. The CDR3 spans 15 residues. Germline CDR1 is LNHNV and CDR2 is YYDKDF (reference sequence). The CDR3 sequence is CATSRDTGVGSPLHF. In nucleotides, the CDR3 is TGTGCCACCAGCAGAGATACAGGGGTCGGTTCACCCCTCCACTTT.

In its sample, this clonotype was seen many times. This sequence joins TRBV28 and TRBJ2-7; D is ambiguous. CDR1 is MDHEN, CDR2 SYDVKM, per germline. The V and J ends lost 3 bases and 5 bases respectively, with 5 bases between them. The CDR3 consists of 11 residues. CDR3 residues: CASSFAHEQYF. The DNA for the CDR3 is TGTGCCAGCAGTTTTGCCCACGAGCAGTACTTC. The whole variable domain, remainder taken from reference TRBV28 and TRBJ2-7, is DVKVTQSSRYLVKRTGEKVFLECVQDMDHENMFWYRQDPGLGLRLIYFSYDVKMKEKGDIPEGYSVSREKKERFSLILESASTNQTSMYLCASSFAHEQYFGPGTRLTVT.

This clonotype has more than one count but fewer than ten. The chain recombines TRBV7-8 with TRBJ2-2, with D tentatively TRBD1 (5 bases). V lost 1 base and J lost 5, with 11 bases in between. CDR1 SGHVS and CDR2 FQNEAQ come from the germline V gene. This CDR3 has 15 amino acids. Here the CDR3 reads CASSLGQLGTGELFF. CDR3 sequence (DNA): TGTGCCAGCAGCTTAGGACAGCTGGGGACCGGGGAGCTGTTTTTT.

V and J are TRBV10-3 and TRBJ1-2; weak D call: TRBD1 (5 bases). The V end lost 4 bases, the J end lost 2 bases, and 17 bases lay between the germline ends. CDR1 and CDR2 from the germline V gene are ENHRY and SYGVKD. The CDR3 sequence is 16 residues long. The DNA of the CDR3 is TGTGCCATCAGTGGAAAGGGGTCAGAAACAAACTATGGCTACACCTTC. Its translation: CAISGKGSETNYGYTF.

This clonotype was detected a few times. The chain recombines TRBV4-1 with TRBJ2-3; TRBD1 is a possible D gene (6 bases). Germline CDR1 and CDR2: MGHRA and YSYEKL. This CDR3 contains 17 residues. Trimming pared 0 bases from V and 2 bases from J, leaving 15 bases between. The CDR3 sequence is CASSQDSPGHSTDTQYF. The CDR3 DNA reads TGCGCCAGCAGCCAAGATTCTCCGGGACACTCCACAGATACGCAGTATTTT.